These T cell receptor beta chains were read from a single sample in a study of T cell responses to AZD1222 COVID-19 vaccine. The assay was immunoSEQ multiplex PCR, and TCRdb's table has in-frame clones only and misses some. The sample shows 100,000 to 150,000 clones, 85% of them seen only once. The specimen comprised peripheral blood, sampled 28 days after the second dose of the MenACWY control vaccine. Receptors were obtained from an adult who received the MenACWY meningococcal vaccine as a control. The CDR3 runs from the conserved cysteine through the conserved F or W. D genes are given only for firm matches. Expanded clones get a size class; other rows say once, few or many, or leave the size out.

V gene: TRBV6-6; J gene: TRBJ1-1; clone size: NA; D gene: TRBD1; CDR3 protein: CASSHRQGGTEAFF; CDR3 DNA: TGTGCCAGCAGTCACCGACAGGGCGGGACTGAAGCTTTCTTT
V gene: TRBV7-2; J gene: TRBJ2-2; clone size: NA; D gene: NA; CDR3 protein: CASSFRLRGTGELFF; CDR3 DNA: TGTGCCAGCAGCTTCCGTCTGAGGGGGACCGGGGAGCTGTTTTTT
V gene: TRBV7-9; J gene: TRBJ2-7; clone size: large; D gene: NA; CDR3 protein: CASSPPFNPLDEQYF; CDR3 DNA: TGTGCCAGCAGCCCGCCGTTCAACCCTCTTGACGAGCAGTACTTC
V gene: TRBV11-3; J gene: TRBJ2-7; clone size: NA; D gene: NA; CDR3 protein: CASSRLGGSGYEQYF; CDR3 DNA: TGTGCCAGCAGCCGACTCGGGGGTTCCGGATACGAGCAGTACTTC
V gene: TRBV7-2; J gene: TRBJ2-7; clone size: NA; D gene: NA; CDR3 protein: CASSFGPHYEQYF; CDR3 DNA: TGTGCCAGCAGCTTCGGTCCACACTACGAGCAGTACTTC
V gene: TRBV25-1; J gene: TRBJ1-5; clone size: NA; D gene: NA; CDR3 protein: CASSELGWRGDQPQHF; CDR3 DNA: TGTGCCAGCAGTGAACTGGGATGGAGGGGAGATCAGCCCCAGCATTTT
V gene: TRBV4-3; J gene: TRBJ1-4; clone size: NA; D gene: TRBD1; CDR3 protein: CASSQAPGQGSATNEKLFF; CDR3 DNA: TGCGCCAGCAGCCAAGCTCCGGGACAGGGTTCCGCAACTAATGAAAAACTGTTTTTT
V gene: TRBV5-1; J gene: TRBJ1-1; clone size: few; D gene: NA; CDR3 protein: CASSLEGPSSTEAFF; CDR3 DNA: TGCGCCAGCAGCTTGGAGGGGCCGTCAAGCACTGAAGCTTTCTTT
V gene: TRBV4-1; J gene: TRBJ2-2; clone size: NA; D gene: NA; CDR3 protein: CASSRNTGELFF; CDR3 DNA: TGCGCCAGCAGCCGGAACACCGGGGAGCTGTTTTTT
V gene: TRBV3-1/TRBV3-2; J gene: TRBJ2-3; clone size: once; D gene: TRBD2; CDR3 protein: CASTQIPGGAGDTQYF; CDR3 DNA: TGTGCCAGCACCCAAATCCCCGGGGGGGCCGGAGATACGCAGTATTTT
V gene: TRBV11-3; J gene: TRBJ2-2; clone size: NA; D gene: NA; CDR3 protein: CASSLPVSGELFF; CDR3 DNA: TGTGCCAGCAGCTTACCGGTATCCGGGGAGCTGTTTTTT
V gene: TRBV7-9; J gene: TRBJ1-3; clone size: NA; D gene: TRBD1; CDR3 protein: CASSSDRAPLFSGNTIYF; CDR3 DNA: TGTGCCAGCAGCTCGGACAGGGCGCCTTTATTCTCTGGAAACACCATATATTTT
V gene: TRBV16; J gene: TRBJ1-5; clone size: NA; D gene: TRBD1; CDR3 protein: CASSQGQGAMSPQHF; CDR3 DNA: TGTGCCAGCAGCCAGGGACAGGGGGCGATGTCGCCCCAGCATTTT
V gene: TRBV5-6; J gene: TRBJ2-5; clone size: NA; D gene: NA; CDR3 protein: CASGRLSETQYF; CDR3 DNA: TGTGCCTCGGGGCGCCTGTCAGAGACCCAGTACTTC
V gene: TRBV20-1; J gene: TRBJ1-2; clone size: NA; D gene: NA; CDR3 protein: CSASGGTVRTNYGYTF; CDR3 DNA: TGCAGTGCTAGTGGTGGAACAGTGAGAACTAACTATGGCTACACCTTC
V gene: TRBV4-1; J gene: TRBJ1-1; clone size: NA; D gene: NA; CDR3 protein: CASSQDGGSDTEAFF; CDR3 DNA: TGCGCCAGCAGTCAAGATGGGGGGTCGGACACTGAAGCTTTCTTT
V gene: TRBV10-1; J gene: TRBJ2-5; clone size: NA; D gene: TRBD1; CDR3 protein: CASSGTGVFGETQYF; CDR3 DNA: TGCGCCAGCAGTGGGACAGGGGTTTTTGGAGAGACCCAGTACTTC
V gene: TRBV3-1/TRBV3-2; J gene: TRBJ2-7; clone size: NA; D gene: TRBD2; CDR3 protein: CASSRTGTSGYEQYF; CDR3 DNA: TGTGCCAGCAGTCGGACCGGGACTAGCGGCTACGAGCAGTACTTC
V gene: TRBV4-3; J gene: TRBJ2-2; clone size: NA; D gene: TRBD2; CDR3 protein: CASSQEASGSFGELFF; CDR3 DNA: TGCGCCAGCAGCCAAGAGGCTAGCGGGAGTTTCGGGGAGCTGTTTTTT
V gene: TRBV7-6; J gene: TRBJ2-3; clone size: NA; D gene: NA; CDR3 protein: CASSWAVLDTQYF; CDR3 DNA: TGTGCCAGCAGCTGGGCGGTACTCGATACGCAGTATTTT
V gene: TRBV3-1/TRBV3-2; J gene: TRBJ1-4; clone size: few; D gene: NA; CDR3 protein: CASSQVRGEKLFF; CDR3 DNA: TGTGCCAGCAGCCAAGTACGGGGGGAAAAACTGTTTTTT
V gene: TRBV11-2; J gene: TRBJ2-1; clone size: NA; D gene: NA; CDR3 protein: CASSLSKYNEQFF; CDR3 DNA: TGTGCCAGCAGCCTTTCAAAATACAATGAGCAGTTCTTC
V gene: TRBV28; J gene: TRBJ2-6; clone size: NA; D gene: NA; CDR3 protein: CASSPQGSGANVLTF; CDR3 DNA: TGTGCCAGCAGTCCCCAGGGCTCTGGGGCCAACGTCCTGACTTTC
V gene: TRBV15; J gene: TRBJ2-7; clone size: once; D gene: TRBD2; CDR3 protein: CATSEGLATYEQYF; CDR3 DNA: TGTGCCACCAGCGAAGGACTAGCGACCTACGAGCAGTACTTC
V gene: TRBV7-8; J gene: TRBJ1-1; clone size: NA; D gene: NA; CDR3 protein: CASSLSGGTEAFF; CDR3 DNA: TGTGCCAGCAGCTTAAGCGGGGGAACTGAAGCTTTCTTT
V gene: TRBV9; J gene: TRBJ1-5; clone size: once; D gene: NA; CDR3 protein: CASSPRGNQPQHF; CDR3 DNA: TGTGCCAGCAGCCCCCGCGGCAATCAGCCCCAGCATTTT
V gene: TRBV24-1; J gene: TRBJ1-1; clone size: NA; D gene: TRBD1; CDR3 protein: CATSDPGTGNTEAFF; CDR3 DNA: TGTGCCACCAGTGACCCCGGGACAGGGAACACTGAAGCTTTCTTT
V gene: TRBV5-5; J gene: TRBJ2-3; clone size: NA; D gene: NA; CDR3 protein: CASNPAGKTDTQYF; CDR3 DNA: TGTGCCAGCAATCCCGCAGGAAAAACAGATACGCAGTATTTT
V gene: TRBV27; J gene: TRBJ1-4; clone size: NA; D gene: NA; CDR3 protein: CASGRGGNEKLFF; CDR3 DNA: TGTGCCAGCGGGAGAGGGGGGAATGAAAAACTGTTTTTT
V gene: TRBV23-1; J gene: TRBJ1-1; clone size: NA; D gene: TRBD1; CDR3 protein: CASSQLSYTGGLTNTEAFF; CDR3 DNA: TGCGCCAGCAGTCAATTGTCCTATACAGGGGGCTTAACGAACACTGAAGCTTTCTTT
V gene: TRBV5-1; J gene: TRBJ2-5; clone size: NA; D gene: TRBD2; CDR3 protein: CASSLGTTSQETQYF; CDR3 DNA: TGCGCCAGCAGCCTAGGGACTACTTCTCAGGAGACCCAGTACTTC
V gene: TRBV12-3/TRBV12-4; J gene: TRBJ1-3; clone size: NA; D gene: NA; CDR3 protein: CASSGSGNTIYF; CDR3 DNA: TGTGCCAGCAGTGGCTCTGGAAACACCATATATTTT
V gene: TRBV7-8; J gene: TRBJ1-1; clone size: NA; D gene: TRBD1; CDR3 protein: CASRDRGRRTEAFF; CDR3 DNA: TGTGCCAGCAGGGACAGGGGGCGAAGGACTGAAGCTTTCTTT
V gene: TRBV21-1; J gene: TRBJ1-6; clone size: NA; D gene: NA; CDR3 protein: CASSKVGGRSPLHF; CDR3 DNA: TGTGCCAGCAGCAAAGTGGGGGGGCGTTCACCCCTCCACTTT
V gene: TRBV28; J gene: TRBJ2-1; clone size: NA; D gene: NA; CDR3 protein: CASSLDRNNEQFF; CDR3 DNA: TGTGCCAGCAGTTTAGACAGGAACAATGAGCAGTTCTTC
V gene: TRBV6-5; J gene: TRBJ1-5; clone size: NA; D gene: NA; CDR3 protein: CASAGDRGNQPQHF; CDR3 DNA: TGTGCCAGTGCGGGCGATCGGGGCAATCAGCCCCAGCATTTT
V gene: TRBV7-2; J gene: TRBJ1-4; clone size: NA; D gene: NA; CDR3 protein: CASSFKAGEKLFF; CDR3 DNA: TGTGCCAGCAGCTTTAAAGCAGGTGAAAAACTGTTTTTT